The 18 T cell receptor beta chains below come from one sample, sequenced in a study of CD8 T cells in Susac syndrome. RNA in amounts of about 0.5 to 1 ug was reverse transcribed with random hexamers. TCRdb called the immunoSEQ multiplex PCR reads again in MiXCR, with one record for every CDR3 protein. The table records a few hundred thousand distinct CDR3 sequences, 90% to 95% of them present only once. The source material was CD8+ T cells from PBMCs. The origin of the receptors is a human donor with multiple sclerosis.

J is TRBJ2-5 and V is TRBV7-9, with 8 bases that match TRBD2. V gave up 8 bases and J gave up 0 bases; unmatched junction bases: 11. CDR1 is SEHNR and CDR2 is FQNEAQ in the germline V gene (reference sequence). The CDR3 length is 16 residues. The DNA of the CDR3 is TGTGCCAGCGCCCCCGTCCGGGGGGGGTACCAAGAGACCCAGTACTTC. It is translated as CASAPVRGGYQETQYF.

The V gene is TRBV20-1, the J gene TRBJ1-2, with D unclear. Germline values: CDR1 DFQATT, CDR2 SNEGSKA (reference sequence). V shed 2 bases and J shed 4 bases, with 11 bases lying between them. CDR3 length: 13 residues. Written as DNA, the CDR3 is TGCAGTGCTAGACTCCCAGCTCTCTATGGCTACACCTTC. Its protein is CSARLPALYGYTF.

This CDR3 reads CASSLLGQGAPGELFF. CDR3 nucleotides: TGTGCCAGCAGCTTATTAGGACAGGGGGCGCCCGGGGAGCTGTTTTTT. The chain joins TRBV7-2 to TRBJ2-2; 11 bases align to TRBD1. Trimming took 2 bases from V and 6 from J; bases not matched to a gene: 5. The CDR3 has 16 amino acids. Germline loops: CDR1 SGHTA, CDR2 FQGNSA. Combining the CDR3 with reference TRBV7-2 and TRBJ2-2 gives the whole variable domain GAGVSQSPSNKVTEKGKDVELRCDPISGHTALYWYRQSLGQGLEFLIYFQGNSAPDKSGLPSDRFSAERTGGSVSTLTIQRTQQEDSAVYLCASSLLGQGAPGELFFGEGSRLTVL.

The CDR3 sequence is CASGQGATQYF. CDR3 DNA: TGTGCCAGCGGACAGGGGGCGACCCAGTACTTC. The chain uses TRBV12-3 or TRBV12-4 and TRBJ2-5; 11 bases align to TRBD1. Losses at the gene ends were 8 bases for V and 7 bases for J; bases not matched to a gene: 0. The CDR3 extends over 11 amino acids.

This clonotype showed up just once. The V call is TRBV12-3 or TRBV12-4, the J call TRBJ2-3; D gene unclear. Deletions cut 3 bases from V and 0 bases from J, with 10 bases between. CDR3 length equals 15 residues. The CDR3 is CASSFVGSSTDTQYF. Here the CDR3 DNA reads TGTGCCAGCAGTTTCGTGGGGTCAAGCACAGATACGCAGTATTTT.

The rearrangement joins TRBV29-1 to TRBJ1-2; 7 bases match TRBD1. Germline V lookup: CDR1 SQVTM, CDR2 ANQGSEA. The V segment lost 1 base and the J segment 8 bases; nucleotides outside the gene matches: 7. This CDR3 has 13 residues. The CDR3 loop reads CSVEGQGLGGYTF. The CDR3 DNA reads TGCAGCGTTGAAGGACAGGGCCTAGGAGGCTACACCTTC.

V gene TRBV21-1 combines with J gene TRBJ2-7. TRBV21-1 is described as a pseudogene. This CDR3 comprises 11 residues. CDR3 sequence (DNA): TGTGCCAGCAAGCAGGGGAAGGAGCAGTACTTC. It specifies CASKQGKEQYF.

The rearrangement uses TRBV29-1 and TRBJ1-3; D might be TRBD1 (5 bases). Trimming shortened V by 6 bases and J by 0 bases, and 15 bases separated the two germline ends. The CDR3 runs to 15 residues. Per germline, CDR1 SQVTM and CDR2 ANQGSEA. In DNA form, the CDR3 reads TGCAGCGTCACCGACCCGGGACTCTCTGGAAACACCATATATTTT. Amino acids: CSVTDPGLSGNTIYF.

The V and J genes are TRBV20-1 and TRBJ2-1; 12 bases agree with TRBD2. CDR3 size: 16 residues. V lost 3 bases to trimming and J lost 7 bases; unmatched junction nucleotides: 10. Germline CDR1 is DFQATT and CDR2 is SNEGSKA (reference sequence). Here the CDR3 reads CSARTSGGLGFNEQFF. CDR3 DNA: TGCAGTGCTAGGACTAGCGGGGGTCTGGGTTTTAATGAGCAGTTCTTC.

As to this clonotype: A junction end diverges from the germline sequence, so it may reflect a read error. The chain joins TRBV6-2 or TRBV6-3 to TRBJ1-1, with TRBD1 matching 7 bases. The CDR3 is made up of 15 amino acids. The germline CDR1 and CDR2 sequences are MNHEY and SVGEGT. The CDR3 sequence: CASTYRPTGWTEAFF. CDR3 nucleotide sequence: TGTGCCAGCACTTACAGACCGACAGGGTGGACTGAAGCTTTCTTT.

V usage is TRBV12-3 or TRBV12-4 and J usage is TRBJ2-1; TRBD2 might be the D (6 bases). The CDR3 totals 15 residues. Trimming removed 7 bases at V and 3 bases at J, with 16 bases between. The CDR3 bases are TGTGCCAGCACCCTAGGGGTAGCGGTCTACAATGAGCAGTTCTTC. Translation: CASTLGVAVYNEQFF.

This chain connects TRBV30 to TRBJ2-7; D might be TRBD2 (5 bases). CDR3 length: 13 residues. Germline V gene data show CDR1 as GTSNPN and CDR2 as SVGIG (reference sequence). V was clipped by 5 bases and J by 1 base, with 12 bases between them. The chain's CDR3 is CAWDGGLSYEQYF. The CDR3 DNA reads TGTGCCTGGGATGGAGGCCTTTCCTACGAGCAGTACTTC.

This chain connects TRBV6-2 or TRBV6-3 to TRBJ2-1, with 7 bases identical to TRBD2. Unmatched junction bases numbered 1, after V lost 0 bases and J lost 2 bases. Germline CDR1 is MNHEY and CDR2 is SVGEGT. The CDR3 runs to 15 residues. Here the CDR3 DNA reads TGTGCCAGCAGTTACTCACGGGGGGCCTACAATGAGCAGTTCTTC. Its protein product is CASSYSRGAYNEQFF.

This chain uses TRBV28 with TRBJ1-1; D may be TRBD1 (5 bases). Germline V gene data show CDR1 as MDHEN and CDR2 as SYDVKM. V was clipped by 7 bases and J by 4 bases, with 10 bases between them. The CDR3 consists of 12 residues. The CDR3 sequence is CASMGGVTEAFF. The CDR3 DNA follows: TGTGCCAGCATGGGGGGAGTCACTGAAGCTTTCTTT.

The rearrangement uses TRBV29-1 and TRBJ2-7; perhaps TRBD1 as D (6 bases). The CDR3 extends over 12 amino acids. Per the germline V gene, CDR1 is SQVTM and CDR2 is ANQGSEA. V lost 1 base, J lost 5 bases, and 9 bases lay in between. CDR3 amino acids: CSVEGTANEQYF. The DNA of the CDR3 is TGCAGCGTTGAAGGGACAGCGAACGAGCAGTACTTC.

This chain connects TRBV27 to TRBJ2-7, with D perhaps TRBD2 (7 bases). Germline CDR1 and CDR2: MNHEY and SMNVEV (reference sequence). The V end was cut by 5 bases, the J end by 0 bases, with 11 bases between. The CDR3 has 14 residues. As DNA, the CDR3 is TGTGCCAGCAGTCGCGGGGGCACCTCCTACGAGCAGTACTTC. It yields the protein CASSRGGTSYEQYF.

This chain links TRBV13 with TRBJ2-1, with D perhaps assigned TRBD1 or TRBD2 (5 bases each). The germline V gene has CDR1 PRHDT and CDR2 FYEKMQ (reference sequence). The CDR3 sequence is 15 residues long. V gave up 5 bases and J gave up 5 bases, with 16 bases separating them. The CDR3, as DNA: TGTGCCAGCAGCACCGGTGGGGCGCGGGACAATGAGCAGTTCTTC. Protein sequence: CASSTGGARDNEQFF.

The gene calls are TRBV25-1 and TRBJ1-4; D gene uncertain. V was shortened by 3 bases and J by 4 bases, with 12 bases between the two germline ends. The length of the CDR3 is 15 residues. The germline V gene encodes CDR1 MGHDK and CDR2 SYGVNS. CDR3 amino acids: CASSEIGGRNEKLFF. In nucleotides, the CDR3 is TGTGCCAGCAGTGAGATCGGAGGGCGTAATGAAAAACTGTTTTTT. Using reference TRBV25-1 and TRBJ1-4 for the parts outside the CDR3, the full variable domain is EADIYQTPRYLVIGTGKKITLECSQTMGHDKMYWYQQDPGMELHLIHYSYGVNSTEKGDLSSESTVSRIRTEHFPLTLESARPSHTSQYLCASSEIGGRNEKLFFGSGTQLSVL.